The 21 T cell receptor beta chains below come from one sample, sequenced in a study of cytomegalovirus exposure and HLA in healthy donors. 60 Vbeta and 13 Jbeta primers were used in PCR. Sequencing was performed with immunoSEQ multiplex PCR; in TCRdb, only in-frame clones are kept and a portion is missing. The repertoire holds 150,000 to 200,000 clones, with around 77% as singletons. The sequenced sample consisted of PBMCs. These receptors came from a woman aged 25 to 39 in good health and CMV-seronegative.

The chain couples TRBV5-4 to TRBJ1-2; 8 nucleotides agree with TRBD1. The germline gives CDR1 SGHNT, CDR2 YYREEE (reference sequence). V was pared by 1 base and J by 1 base, with 6 bases of the junction left unmatched. The CDR3 is 16 residues long. The CDR3 region has the DNA TGTGCCAGCAGCTTGTCCGGACAGGGCTTTAACTATGGCTACACCTTC. The encoded protein is CASSLSGQGFNYGYTF.

V gene TRBV27 combines with J gene TRBJ1-6, with 10 bases matching TRBD1. With 3 bases clipped from V and 10 bases from J, the junction kept 6 bases outside the gene matches. This CDR3 has 15 residues. CDR1 and CDR2 (germline): MNHEY, SMNVEV (reference sequence). Here the CDR3 DNA reads TGTGCCAGCAGTTTCGAGGGACAGGGGCTGTCACCCCTCCACTTT. Amino acids: CASSFEGQGLSPLHF.

The V and J genes are TRBV27 and TRBJ2-1; D may be TRBD2 (6 bases). This CDR3 contains 15 residues. Trimming stripped 2 bases from V and 5 bases from J, with 13 bases between. Germline CDR1 reads MNHEY; CDR2 reads SMNVEV (reference sequence). The chain's CDR3 is CASSLIGRANNEQFF. DNA for the CDR3: TGTGCCAGCAGTTTAATCGGGAGAGCAAACAATGAGCAGTTCTTC.

V gene TRBV19 combines with J gene TRBJ2-2, with 7 bases matching TRBD2. CDR3 length equals 15 residues. V lost 5 bases and J lost 1; bases outside the gene matches: 4. Germline lookup yields CDR1 LNHDA and CDR2 SQIVND (reference sequence). This CDR3 reads CASSVTSENTGELFF. For the CDR3, the DNA is TGTGCCAGTAGTGTCACTAGCGAGAACACCGGGGAGCTGTTTTTT.

The CDR3: CASSLRDRGLYEQYF. Written as DNA, the CDR3 is TGTGCCAGCAGCTTAAGGGACAGGGGCCTTTACGAGCAGTACTTC. The genes are TRBV7-2 and TRBJ2-7; 10 bases agree with TRBD1. This CDR3 comprises 15 residues. Germline CDR1 and CDR2: SGHTA and FQGNSA. Trimming took 2 bases from V and 4 from J; bases not matched to a gene: 5.

DNA for the CDR3: TGCGCCAGCAGCCAAACGGCAGGGAGGGCCCACTATGGCTACACCTTC. This translates into CASSQTAGRAHYGYTF. This chain joins TRBV4-1 and TRBJ1-2, with D perhaps TRBD1 (5 bases). Trimming left V 2 bases short and J 3 bases short, with 16 bases between. This CDR3 has 16 residues. The V gene's germline CDR1 is MGHRA and CDR2 YSYEKL.

The chain carries TRBV7-9 and TRBJ2-3; D remains unclear. CDR1 is SEHNR and CDR2 is FQNEAQ in the germline V gene (reference sequence). Trimming took 2 bases from V and 1 from J, leaving 13 bases between them. This CDR3 spans 16 amino acids. CDR3 bases: TGTGCCAGCAGCTTAAACCTACGACTGCGCACAGATACGCAGTATTTT. This encodes CASSLNLRLRTDTQYF.

The V call is TRBV7-9, the J call TRBJ2-1; 11 bases map to TRBD2. This CDR3 region has 16 residues. The germline gives CDR1 SEHNR, CDR2 FQNEAQ (reference sequence). Trimming removed 0 bases from V and 9 bases from J; junction bases left unmatched: 7. The CDR3 sequence is CASSLALAGGTVEQFF. The CDR3 DNA reads TGTGCCAGCAGCTTAGCTCTAGCGGGAGGAACGGTTGAGCAGTTCTTC. Full variable domain (remainder filled in from reference TRBV7-9 and TRBJ2-1): DTGVSQNPRHKITKRGQNVTFRCDPISEHNRLYWYRQTLGQGPEFLTYFQNEAQLEKSRLLSDRFSAERPKGSFSTLEIQRTEQGDSAMYLCASSLALAGGTVEQFFGPGTRLTVL.

The chain couples TRBV7-9 to TRBJ1-1; maybe TRBD1 (6 bases). V was clipped by 4 bases and J by 6 bases, with 12 bases between them. The germline V gene encodes CDR1 SEHNR and CDR2 FQNEAQ (reference sequence). The CDR3 runs 13 residues. The CDR3 reads CASSSGERAEAFF. In nucleotides, the CDR3 is TGTGCCAGCAGCTCAGGGGAAAGGGCTGAAGCTTTCTTT.

Details on this clone: Additional DNA sequences in this sample encode the identical CDR3. The rearrangement uses TRBV30 and TRBJ2-1, with TRBD2 matching 7 bases. This CDR3 has 13 amino acids. Trimming cost V 0 bases and J 9 bases; bases outside gene matches: 5. CDR1 and CDR2 from the germline V gene are GTSNPN and SVGIG (reference sequence). CDR3 sequence (DNA): TGTGCCTGGAGTGTACGCGGGAGCGGTGAGCAGTTCTTC. Translation gives CAWSVRGSGEQFF. The variable domain in full, with the rest retrieved from reference TRBV30 and TRBJ2-1, is SQTIHQWPATLVQPVGSPLSLECTVEGTSNPNLYWYRQAAGRGLQLLFYSVGIGQISSEVPQNLSASRPQDRQFILSSKKLLLSDSGFYLCAWSVRGSGEQFFGPGTRLTVL.

As concerns this clone: One end of the junction fails to match germline, which may point to a read error. The V gene is TRBV29-1, the J gene TRBJ1-2, with 11 positions matching TRBD1. This CDR3 is 13 amino acids long. Germline lookup yields CDR1 SQVTM and CDR2 ANQGSEA. The CDR3 region has the DNA TGCAGCGTTGGTGGCTGGGACAGGGGGGTTGGCCCCTTC. Translated: CSVGGWDRGVGPF.

The rearrangement links TRBV16 to TRBJ1-4, with D possibly being TRBD1 (6 bases). V was cut by 5 bases and J by 5 bases, with 18 bases left in between. Germline assignment: CDR1 KGHSY and CDR2 FQNENV. The length of the CDR3 is 16 residues. The CDR3 DNA is TGTGCCAGCAGCTACCTGGACAGTGTTCAAAATGAAAAACTGTTTTTT. Translation gives CASSYLDSVQNEKLFF.

The chain joins TRBV6-5 to TRBJ2-7; 7 positions agree with TRBD1. The germline gives CDR1 MNHEY, CDR2 SVGAGI. V lost 8 bases and J lost 2; bases outside the gene matches: 12. CDR3 length: 15 residues. CDR3 in amino acids: CASGSRGRNPYEQYF. The CDR3 coding sequence is TGTGCCAGCGGTTCAAGGGGGCGCAACCCCTACGAGCAGTACTTC.

CDR3: CASSNRDRGLAFF. CDR3 nucleotide sequence: TGTGCCAGCAGCAACCGGGACAGGGGGCTCGCTTTCTTT. V usage is TRBV5-8 and J usage is TRBJ1-1, with 12 bases matching TRBD1. Unmatched junction bases numbered 6, after V lost 4 bases and J lost 11 bases. CDR1 and CDR2 (germline): SGHTS, YDEGEE. The CDR3 has 13 amino acids.

The chain links TRBV28 to TRBJ2-7; D remains ambiguous. Germline assignment: CDR1 MDHEN and CDR2 SYDVKM. The ends were cut back, 3 bases at V and 1 base at J, with 7 bases in the middle. The CDR3 contains 13 residues. The DNA of the CDR3 is TGTGCCAGCAGTTTTTTAGTTTCCTACGAGCAGTACTTC. It codes for CASSFLVSYEQYF.

The chain is built from TRBV27 and TRBJ2-1, with D possibly being TRBD1 (6 bases). Germline CDR1 reads MNHEY; CDR2 reads SMNVEV (reference sequence). The CDR3 has 15 amino acids. V shed 5 bases and J shed 4 bases, with 15 bases lying between them. The CDR3 loop reads CASSATGGTYNEQFF. In nucleotides, the CDR3 is TGTGCCAGCAGTGCCACAGGTGGGACATACAATGAGCAGTTCTTC.

This chain's CDR3 is CASSIVKRQSNYGYTF. The DNA of the CDR3 is TGTGCCAGTAGTATCGTGAAGAGGCAGTCTAACTATGGCTACACCTTC. J is TRBJ1-2 and V is TRBV19; no firm D call. V shed 3 bases and J shed 0 bases, with 14 bases lying between them. This CDR3 region has 16 residues. Germline loops: CDR1 LNHDA, CDR2 SQIVND (reference sequence).

The chain recombines TRBV6-1 with TRBJ2-1; 10 bases are shared with TRBD2. The V gene's germline CDR1 is MNHNS and CDR2 SASEGT. Trimming cost V 6 bases and J 8 bases; bases outside gene matches: 4. The CDR3 covers 13 residues. This CDR3 reads CASRASGRDEQFF. The CDR3, as DNA: TGTGCCAGCAGGGCTAGCGGGAGAGATGAGCAGTTCTTC.

The gene calls are TRBV5-1 and TRBJ1-2; tentatively, D is TRBD1 (6 bases). The CDR3 is 15 residues long. V was trimmed by 4 bases and J by 4 bases, leaving 17 bases between them. The germline gives CDR1 SGHRS, CDR2 YFSETQ. The CDR3 region is CASSSSGDSSYGYTF. CDR3 DNA sequence: TGCGCCAGCAGCAGCTCAGGGGATTCGAGCTATGGCTACACCTTC.

This clone was seen a few times. The sample has other DNA sequences that encode this CDR3 too. The chain couples TRBV5-1 to TRBJ2-1, with D hard to call. CDR1 SGHRS and CDR2 YFSETQ come from the germline V gene. The CDR3 loop spans 14 amino acids. The ends were cut back, 2 bases at V and 1 base at J, with 7 bases in the middle. CDR3 DNA: TGCGCCAGCAGCTTCGGCGGTTCCTACAATGAGCAGTTCTTC. Translation gives CASSFGGSYNEQFF.

The gene calls are TRBV14 and TRBJ2-1; no clear D gene. The CDR3 totals 16 residues. Germline assignment: CDR1 SGHDN and CDR2 FVKESK. V was cut by 2 bases and J by 0 bases, with 11 bases left in between. The CDR3 protein is CASSQKVESSYNEQFF. CDR3 in DNA: TGTGCCAGCAGCCAAAAGGTGGAGAGCTCCTACAATGAGCAGTTCTTC. Full variable domain (remainder filled in from reference TRBV14 and TRBJ2-1): EAGVTQFPSHSVIEKGQTVTLRCDPISGHDNLYWYRRVMGKEIKFLLHFVKESKQDESGMPNNRFLAERTGGTYSTLKVQPAELEDSGVYFCASSQKVESSYNEQFFGPGTRLTVL.